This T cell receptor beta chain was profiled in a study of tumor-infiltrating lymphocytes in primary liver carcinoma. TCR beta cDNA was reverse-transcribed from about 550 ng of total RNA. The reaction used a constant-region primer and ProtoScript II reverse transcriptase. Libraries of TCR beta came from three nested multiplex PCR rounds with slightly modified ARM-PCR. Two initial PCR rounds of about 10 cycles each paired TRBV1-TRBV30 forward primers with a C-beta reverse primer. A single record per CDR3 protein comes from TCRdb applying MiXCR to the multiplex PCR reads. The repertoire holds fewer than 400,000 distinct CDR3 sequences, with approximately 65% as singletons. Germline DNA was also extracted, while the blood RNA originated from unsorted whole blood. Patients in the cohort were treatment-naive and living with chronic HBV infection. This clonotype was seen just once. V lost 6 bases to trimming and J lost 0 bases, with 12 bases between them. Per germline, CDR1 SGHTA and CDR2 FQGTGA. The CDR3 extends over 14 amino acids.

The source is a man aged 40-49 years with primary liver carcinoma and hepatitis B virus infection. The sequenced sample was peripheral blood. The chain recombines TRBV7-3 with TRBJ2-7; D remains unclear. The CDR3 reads CASSTLGSSYEQYF. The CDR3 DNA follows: TGTGCCAGCAGTACCCTGGGCAGCTCCTACGAGCAGTACTTC. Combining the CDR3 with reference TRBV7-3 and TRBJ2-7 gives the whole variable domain GAGVSQTPSNKVTEKGKYVELRCDPISGHTALYWYRQSLGQGPEFLIYFQGTGAADDSGLPNDRFFAVRPEGSVSTLKIQRTERGDSAVYLCASSTLGSSYEQYFGPGTRLTVT.